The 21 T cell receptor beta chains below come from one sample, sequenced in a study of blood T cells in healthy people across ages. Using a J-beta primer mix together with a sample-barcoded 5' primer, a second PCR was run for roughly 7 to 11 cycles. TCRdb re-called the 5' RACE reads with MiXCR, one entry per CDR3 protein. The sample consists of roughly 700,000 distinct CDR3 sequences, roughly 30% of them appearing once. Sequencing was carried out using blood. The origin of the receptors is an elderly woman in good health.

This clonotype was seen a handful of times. CDR3 sequence: CASSIEQGKGNEQFF. In DNA, the CDR3 is TGTGCCAGTAGTATAGAACAGGGAAAGGGCAATGAGCAGTTCTTC. The chain couples TRBV19 to TRBJ2-1; a possible D gene is TRBD1 (6 bases). The CDR3 totals 15 residues. V lost 0 bases and J lost 6, with 12 bases in between. Germline CDR1 LNHDA, CDR2 SQIVND (reference sequence).

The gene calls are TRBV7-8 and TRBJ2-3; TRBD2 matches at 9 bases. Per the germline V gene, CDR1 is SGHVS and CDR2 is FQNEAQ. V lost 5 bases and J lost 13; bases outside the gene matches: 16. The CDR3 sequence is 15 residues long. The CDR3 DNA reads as TGTGCCAGCAGCCCTAGAAGGGCGGGGGGGAGTTATGAGTATTTT. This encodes CASSPRRAGGSYEYF.

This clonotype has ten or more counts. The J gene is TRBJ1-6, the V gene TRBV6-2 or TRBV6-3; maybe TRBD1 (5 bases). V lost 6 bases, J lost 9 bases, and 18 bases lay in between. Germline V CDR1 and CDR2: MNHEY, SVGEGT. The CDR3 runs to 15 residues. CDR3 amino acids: CASSWGVGSSSPLHF. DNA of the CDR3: TGTGCCAGCAGCTGGGGGGTTGGTTCGAGTTCACCCCTCCACTTT.

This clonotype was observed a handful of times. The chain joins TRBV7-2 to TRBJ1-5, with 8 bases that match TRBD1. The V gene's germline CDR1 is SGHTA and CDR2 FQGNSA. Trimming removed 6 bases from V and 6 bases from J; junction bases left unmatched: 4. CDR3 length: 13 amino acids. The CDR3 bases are TGTGCCAGCAGGCTGGACAGGGTTCAGCCCCAGCATTTT. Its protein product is CASRLDRVQPQHF.

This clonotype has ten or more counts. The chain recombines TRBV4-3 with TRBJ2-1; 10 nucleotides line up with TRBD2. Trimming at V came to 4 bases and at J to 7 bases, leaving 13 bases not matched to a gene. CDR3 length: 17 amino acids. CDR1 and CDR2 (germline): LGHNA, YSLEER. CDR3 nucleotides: TGCGCCAGCAGCCGCGAGCGGGGGGGCTCCGTATGGAATGAGCAGTTCTTC. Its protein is CASSRERGGSVWNEQFF.

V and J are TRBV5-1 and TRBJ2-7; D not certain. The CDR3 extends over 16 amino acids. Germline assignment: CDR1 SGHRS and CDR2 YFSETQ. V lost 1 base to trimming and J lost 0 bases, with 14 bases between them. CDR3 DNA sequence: TGCGCCAGCAGCTTGTCCCTCGACGGCTCCTCCTACGAGCAGTACTTC. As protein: CASSLSLDGSSYEQYF.

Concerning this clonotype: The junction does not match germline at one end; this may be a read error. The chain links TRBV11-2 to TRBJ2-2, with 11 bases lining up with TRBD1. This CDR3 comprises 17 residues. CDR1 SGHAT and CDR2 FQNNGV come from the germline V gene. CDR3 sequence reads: CTSLSLIRDRGTGELFF. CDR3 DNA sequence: TGTACCAGCTTGAGCCTTATCCGGGACAGGGGGACCGGGGAGCTGTTTTTT.

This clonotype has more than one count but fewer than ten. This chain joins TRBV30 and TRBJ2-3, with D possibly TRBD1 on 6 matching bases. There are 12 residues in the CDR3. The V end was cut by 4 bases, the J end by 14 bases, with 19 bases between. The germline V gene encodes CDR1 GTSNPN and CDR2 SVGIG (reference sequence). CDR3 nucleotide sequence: TGTGCCTGGACCCCGCAGGGGTATGGTCCGTATTTT. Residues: CAWTPQGYGPYF.

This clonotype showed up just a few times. CDR3 loop: CASSFRIGTGQNEAFF. The CDR3 nucleotides are TGCGCCAGCAGCTTTCGTATAGGGACAGGGCAAAATGAAGCTTTCTTT. The chain links TRBV5-1 to TRBJ1-1; TRBD1 aligns across 9 bases. V was pared by 2 bases and J by 7 bases, with 12 bases of the junction left unmatched. The CDR3 consists of 16 residues. Germline CDR1 SGHRS, CDR2 YFSETQ.

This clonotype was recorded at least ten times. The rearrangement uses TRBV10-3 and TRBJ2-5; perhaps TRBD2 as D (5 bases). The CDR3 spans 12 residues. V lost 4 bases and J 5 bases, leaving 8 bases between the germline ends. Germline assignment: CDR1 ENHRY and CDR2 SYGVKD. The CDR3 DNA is TGTGCCATCAGTGGAGGGTGGGAGACCCAGTACTTC. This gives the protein CAISGGWETQYF.

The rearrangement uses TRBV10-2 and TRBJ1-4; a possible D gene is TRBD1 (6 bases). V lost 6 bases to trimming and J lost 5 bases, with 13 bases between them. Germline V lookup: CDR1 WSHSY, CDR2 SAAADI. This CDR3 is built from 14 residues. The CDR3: CASRKDRNNEKLFF. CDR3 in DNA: TGCGCCAGCAGGAAGGACAGAAACAATGAAAAACTGTTTTTT.

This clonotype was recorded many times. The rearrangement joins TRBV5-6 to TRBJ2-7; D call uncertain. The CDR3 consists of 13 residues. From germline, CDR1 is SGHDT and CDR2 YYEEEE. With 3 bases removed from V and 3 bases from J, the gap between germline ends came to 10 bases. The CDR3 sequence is CASSSDRHYEQYF. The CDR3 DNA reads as TGTGCCAGCAGCTCTGACCGACACTACGAGCAGTACTTC.

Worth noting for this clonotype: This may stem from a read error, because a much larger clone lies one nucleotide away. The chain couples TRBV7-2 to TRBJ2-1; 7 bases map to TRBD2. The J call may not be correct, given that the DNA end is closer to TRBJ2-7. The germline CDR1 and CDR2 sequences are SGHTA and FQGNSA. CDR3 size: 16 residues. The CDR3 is CASSLLGASGNNEQYF. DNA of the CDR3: TGTGCCAGCAGCTTACTTGGGGCTAGCGGCAACAATGAGCAGTACTTC.

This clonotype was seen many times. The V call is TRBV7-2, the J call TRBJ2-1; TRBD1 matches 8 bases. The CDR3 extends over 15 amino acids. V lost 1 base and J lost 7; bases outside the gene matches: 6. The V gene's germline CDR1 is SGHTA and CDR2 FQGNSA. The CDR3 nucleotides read TGTGCCAGCAGCTTAGACAACAGGGGGTGGAATGAGCAGTTCTTC. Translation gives CASSLDNRGWNEQFF.

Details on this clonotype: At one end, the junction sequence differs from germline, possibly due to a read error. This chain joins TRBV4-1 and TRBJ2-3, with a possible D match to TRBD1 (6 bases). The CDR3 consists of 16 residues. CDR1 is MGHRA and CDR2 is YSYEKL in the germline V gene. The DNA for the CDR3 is TGCGCCTGCAGCCAAGGAGCGACAGGTAGCACAGATGCGCAGTATTTT. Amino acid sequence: CACSQGATGSTDAQYF.

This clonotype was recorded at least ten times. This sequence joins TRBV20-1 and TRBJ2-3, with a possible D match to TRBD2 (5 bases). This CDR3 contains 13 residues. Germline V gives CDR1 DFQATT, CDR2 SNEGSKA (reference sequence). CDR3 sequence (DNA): TGCAGCACCCAGGCCGGGGTGGTGGATACGCAGTATTTT. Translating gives CSTQAGVVDTQYF.

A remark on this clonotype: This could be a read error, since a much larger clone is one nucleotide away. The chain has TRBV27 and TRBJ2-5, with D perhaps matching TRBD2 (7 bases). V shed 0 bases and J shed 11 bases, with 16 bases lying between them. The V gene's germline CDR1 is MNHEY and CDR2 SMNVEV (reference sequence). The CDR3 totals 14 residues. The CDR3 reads CASSLSRGRGEQYF. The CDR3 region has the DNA TGTGCCAGCAGTTTATCCAGGGGCCGGGGGGAGCAGTACTTC.

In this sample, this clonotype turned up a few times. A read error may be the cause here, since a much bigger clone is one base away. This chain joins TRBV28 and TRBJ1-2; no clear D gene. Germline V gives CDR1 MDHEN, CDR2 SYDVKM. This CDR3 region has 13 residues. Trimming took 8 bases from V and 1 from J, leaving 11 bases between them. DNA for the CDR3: TGTGCCAGCCTAAAGGCAGTTAACTATGGCTACACCTTC. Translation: CASLKAVNYGYTF.

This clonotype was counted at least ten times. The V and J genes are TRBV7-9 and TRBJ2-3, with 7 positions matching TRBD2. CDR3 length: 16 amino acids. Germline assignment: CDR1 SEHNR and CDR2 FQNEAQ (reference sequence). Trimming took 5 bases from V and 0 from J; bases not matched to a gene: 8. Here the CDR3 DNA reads TGTGCCAGCAGCCTTCCGGGTAGCGGGAGCACAGATACGCAGTATTTT. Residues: CASSLPGSGSTDTQYF. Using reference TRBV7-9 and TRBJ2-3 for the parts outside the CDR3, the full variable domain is DTGVSQNPRHKITKRGQNVTFRCDPISEHNRLYWYRQTLGQGPEFLTYFQNEAQLEKSRLLSDRFSAERPKGSFSTLEIQRTEQGDSAMYLCASSLPGSGSTDTQYFGPGTRLTVL.

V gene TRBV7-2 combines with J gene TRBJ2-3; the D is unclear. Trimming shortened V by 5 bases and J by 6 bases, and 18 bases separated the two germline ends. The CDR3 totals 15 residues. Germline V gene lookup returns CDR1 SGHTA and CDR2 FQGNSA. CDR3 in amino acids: CASSVGGGVGDTQYF. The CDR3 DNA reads TGTGCCAGCAGCGTAGGTGGTGGGGTCGGTGATACGCAGTATTTT.

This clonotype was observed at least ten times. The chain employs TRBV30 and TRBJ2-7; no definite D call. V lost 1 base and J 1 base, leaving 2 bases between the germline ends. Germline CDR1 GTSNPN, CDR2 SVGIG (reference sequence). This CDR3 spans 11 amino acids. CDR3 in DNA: TGTGCCTGGAGTGCGTCCTACGAGCAGTACTTC. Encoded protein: CAWSASYEQYF.